The TCR beta chain under discussion was sequenced for a study of T cell repertoires in cytomegalovirus infection. Looking at the study overall: Public signatures in TCR beta pointed to CMV infection and matching HLA type. General study results and limits: Clonotypes of TCR beta that were HLA-C-restricted and CMV-specific dominated the ex vivo response.

Points on this clonotype: No antigen is known for it.

Trimming removed 5 bases at V and 4 bases at J, with 14 bases between. CDR1 and CDR2 (germline): MNHEY, SVGEGT. This CDR3 region has 14 residues. Via MiXCR, TCRdb re-called the reads, giving one row per CDR3 protein. Of around 450,000 distinct CDR3 sequences in the sample, roughly 30% are singletons; the top ten hold roughly an eighth. The sequenced sample was PBMCs. The TCR originated in a human donor in good health (CMV status not recorded). Some clones in this sample may be carry-over from other donors' samples. V is TRBV6-2 or TRBV6-3 and J is TRBJ1-1; maybe TRBD1 (6 bases). The CDR3 loop is CASSAGETGTEAFF. The CDR3 DNA reads TGTGCCAGCAGTGCAGGGGAAACAGGCACTGAAGCTTTCTTT.